This T cell receptor beta chain emerged from a study of beta chain features in type 1 diabetes (dated by TCRdb to the late 2010s). For the wider study: Mean age, gender distribution, total cell number and subset yield were not different between patients and healthy donors. The study compared the TCRB repertoires of sorted circulating CD4+ T cell subsets in recently diagnosed type 1 diabetes patients with those in matched healthy donors. Whereas all 28 donors provided naive and central memory subsets, regulatory and stem cell-like memory subsets were isolated from just 8 patients and roughly eight healthy donors. A total of 85 million to 140 million sorted cells were examined across all samples, and the number of cells per subset was strongly correlated with RNA yield.

The entire isolated RNA was reverse transcribed using the High Capacity cDNA Reverse Transcription Kit, and thus expressed TCRB transcripts were sequenced. Deep immunoSEQ sequencing was performed on naive, central memory and regulatory T cell samples, with an average of around 3.5 million total reads per sample. Sorted cells were lysed in RLT buffer, and RNA was extracted using DNase-treated RNeasy Micro or Mini kits according to cell number. Each cell subset was processed on its own to prevent cross-contamination, while patient and healthy donor samples were processed together. The immunoSEQ multiplex PCR was used to amplify TCRB sequences from cDNA, yielding 87-bp fragments that span the CDR3 region. Amplicons were sequenced on the Illumina HiSeq platform. In the authors' own workflow: Synthetic template baselines were used to correct PCR bias computationally, reads within Hamming distance 2 were collapsed, and singletons that could not be merged were discarded. By aligning reads against IMGT, V, D and J genes, CDR3 length, and insertions or deletions at six rearrangement sites were assigned. Within each subset, clonotype counts were normalized to the number of sorted cells before true diversity and Gini coefficients were calculated with the tcR R package. Repertoire sharing was quantified using the overlap coefficient calculated on TCRB nucleotide sequences. As a proxy for the pre-selection repertoire, out-of-frame TCRB sequences from naive cells were analyzed. Sourced from immuneACCESS, this table was stored by TCRdb with only in-frame sequences that have V and J called. A share of the clones is absent; for the studies checked, an unresolved V gene accounts for under half, and the remainder has no known explanation. The DNA gave D and trimming, while V, J and clone size come from that table. This sample comprises some 270,000 clones, roughly 14% of them detected only once. The ten largest clones capture more than 0.02% of the sample.

The CDR3 sequence holds 15 residues, the cysteine and phenylalanine included. Here the CDR3 DNA is all that survives: 45 bases in frame from base 1. V lost 5 bases and J lost 4 bases; the stretch between them is 15 bases long. CDR1 and CDR2 are read off the germline V gene (reference sequence) as PRHDT and FYEKMQ. Of note for this clone: The antigen it binds to is not known. Base-call qualities are not available, and no considerably larger clone is one nucleotide away.

A single peripheral blood draw of about 116 mL on average was collected from each donor into heparinised tubes. A BD FACSAria II was used to sort naive, central memory, regulatory and stem cell-like memory CD4+ T cells with a panel that included CD45RO, CCR7, CD25, CD127, CD95 and CD27. All sorted populations exceeded 98% purity. Right away, PBMCs were isolated by Lymphoprep density gradient centrifugation and were stained directly, with no culture step. So that batch effects would be minimized, each experiment stained and sorted samples in pairs, pairing one healthy donor with one patient. Paper-wide results and their limitations: PCR may preferentially amplify shorter templates, but because patient and control samples were amplified and corrected together, any resulting skew would affect both groups equally. Because cDNA was sequenced instead of genomic DNA, highly expressing activated cells could be over-represented, though the groups showed no difference in activation or CD3 levels. A moderate but significant shortening of TCRB CDR3 length was observed in type 1 diabetes patients in all four CD4+ subsets. At VDJ recombination sites, patients with type 1 diabetes made fewer insertions and deleted more nucleotides, a pattern implying thymic rearrangement abnormalities. Only small numbers of individuals were included in the HLA sub-analyses, which left unresolved whether HLA type had any influence on TCRB rearrangement. Naive, central memory and regulatory TCRB repertoires appeared to be more similar among patients than among healthy donors.

The chain employs TRBV13 and TRBJ1-3; the D segment could be TRBD1, given 6 matching bases. Sequencing used naive CD4+ T cells from blood. The label giving this sample's cell subset or site can be read as: true naive CD4+ T cells. The TCR comes from a middle-aged woman in good health. The DNA is TGTGCCAGCAGCCCTCGGGGGGCGCCCGGAAACACCATATATTTT. Its amino acids are CASSPRGAPGNTIYF.